The rows below give T cell receptor beta chains drawn from one sample of a study of T cells in Graves' hyperthyroidism and ophthalmopathy. TCRdb independently ran MiXCR on the multiplex PCR reads; one entry per CDR3 protein. The profile shows about 640,000 distinct CDR3 sequences, about a fifth of them singletons. The source material was blood. The receptors stem from a man aged 30 to 45 with Graves' ophthalmopathy. CDR3s include the opening cysteine and the closing phenylalanine or tryptophan. Each record gives: D gene, V gene, clone size, J gene, CDR3 DNA, CDR3 protein. The D gene is left open where the match is weak. Rows give clone size only sometimes, using once, few, many, or a class for an expanded clone.

-	TRBV30	-	TRBJ2-5	TGTGCCTGCGACACAGGGATTTGGAAGACCCAGTACTTC	CACDTGIWKTQYF
-	TRBV28	-	TRBJ2-3	TGTGCCAGCAGCCTTACAGGGCTAAATACGCAGTATTTT	CASSLTGLNTQYF
-	TRBV29-1	-	TRBJ1-1	TGCAGCGTTGAACCGGGGACTGAAGCTTTCTTT	CSVEPGTEAFF
TRBD1	TRBV27	few	TRBJ1-1	TGTGCCAGCAGTTCGACAGGGGGCGTGGAGGCCACTGAAGCTTTCTTT	CASSSTGGVEATEAFF
-	TRBV12-3/TRBV12-4	few	TRBJ2-1	TGTGCCAGCAGTTTAGCCTACTACGGCGGCTACAATGAGCAGTTCTTC	CASSLAYYGGYNEQFF
-	TRBV7-3	many	TRBJ1-5	TGTGCCAGCAGCTTAAATGGAGGTAGCAATCAGCCCCAGCATTTT	CASSLNGGSNQPQHF
TRBD1	TRBV11-2	many	TRBJ2-7	TGTGCCAGCAGCCCGTCCGGGACAGGAGCCTACGAGCAGTACTTC	CASSPSGTGAYEQYF
-	TRBV7-9	many	TRBJ1-1	TGTGCCAGCAGCCGGATAGACAACAGTCGACCTGAAGCTTTCTTT	CASSRIDNSRPEAFF
TRBD2	TRBV3-1	many	TRBJ2-7	TGTGCCAGCAGCCTCGGACTAGCGGGACGAGAGCAGTACTTC	CASSLGLAGREQYF
-	TRBV29-1	-	TRBJ1-2	TGCAGCGTTGAAGATGGGTGGGGAGGTGGTTTAGATGGCTACACCTTC	CSVEDGWGGGLDGYTF
-	TRBV4-3	few	TRBJ1-4	TGCGCCAGCAGCCCGGACGGGGCAACTAATGAAAAACTGTTTTTT	CASSPDGATNEKLFF
TRBD1	TRBV3-1	many	TRBJ1-6	TGTGCCAGCAGCCTCGGACAGGCCGATTCACCCCTCCACTTT	CASSLGQADSPLHF
-	TRBV28	many	TRBJ2-1	TGTGCCAGCAGTTTGGCTGGGGTCGGGAAGAACAATGAGCAGTTCTTC	CASSLAGVGKNNEQFF
-	TRBV28	many	TRBJ1-1	TGTGCCAGCACCTACAGTCCAATCCGGGAGAGGACTGAAGCTTTCTTT	CASTYSPIRERTEAFF
-	TRBV12-3/TRBV12-4	few	TRBJ2-5	TGTGCCAGCAACTCCGGAGGGGGGTACCAAGAGACCCAGTACTTC	CASNSGGGYQETQYF
TRBD1	TRBV11-1	-	TRBJ2-6	TGTGCCAGCACGACAGGGCCTGGGGCCAACGTCCTGACTTTC	CASTTGPGANVLTF
TRBD1	TRBV20-1	-	TRBJ2-1	TGCAGTGCCAGGGCCGGGACAGGCCGCCCTTACAATGAGCAGTTCTTC	CSARAGTGRPYNEQFF
-	TRBV7-9	-	TRBJ2-4	TGTGCCAGCAGCTTAGCGGGCAGCGCAGCCAAAAACATTCAGTACTTC	CASSLAGSAAKNIQYF
TRBD2	TRBV6-1	few	TRBJ2-3	TGTGCCAGCAGTAGGGGCGGCGGGAGATACCGGGGAGATACGCAGTATTTT	CASSRGGGRYRGDTQYF
-	TRBV7-2	many	TRBJ1-2	TGTGCCAGCAGCTTGGGGTTGGGCAGGGCGGGTGGCTACACCTTC	CASSLGLGRAGGYTF
TRBD2	TRBV20-1	few	TRBJ2-3	TGCAGTGCTAGGGCGGGACTAGCGGGAAAGTCAGATACGCAGTATTTT	CSARAGLAGKSDTQYF
-	TRBV7-9	few	TRBJ1-2	TGTGCCAGCAGCTTAGCGACAGCTGAGTATGGCTACACCTTC	CASSLATAEYGYTF
-	TRBV10-3	-	TRBJ1-5	TGTGCCATCTCGCCAGGGACGGGTCAGCCCCAGCATTTT	CAISPGTGQPQHF
TRBD1	TRBV5-1	-	TRBJ2-1	TGCGCCAGCAGCGTGCCGGGACAGGGCAATGAGCAGTTCTTC	CASSVPGQGNEQFF
-	TRBV12-3/TRBV12-4	many	TRBJ1-4	TGTGCCAGCAGAGCCGGCCTCCAAAGGGAAAAACTGTTTTTT	CASRAGLQREKLFF
TRBD2	TRBV5-1	many	TRBJ2-1	TGCGCCAGCAGCATAGGACTAGTGGGCAATGAGCAGTTCTTC	CASSIGLVGNEQFF
-	TRBV28	many	TRBJ1-5	TGTGCCAGCACCCTCAACCCAGGGGATATTCAGCCCCAGCATTTT	CASTLNPGDIQPQHF
-	TRBV6-1	many	TRBJ2-7	TGTGCCAGCAGTGAAGAGGTAGCCTACGAGCAGTACTTC	CASSEEVAYEQYF
-	TRBV3-1	-	TRBJ2-7	TGTGCCAGCAGCCAAGGGCACGGGACTTACATCTACGAGCAGTACTTC	CASSQGHGTYIYEQYF